The present T cell receptor beta chain was sequenced within a study of beta chain features in type 1 diabetes. Overall study results and limits: Patients' naive, central memory and regulatory TCRB repertoires appeared more alike than those of healthy donors. Researchers caution that PCR might favor shorter templates, equally among patients and controls. TCRB CDR3s from Type 1 diabetes patients were moderately but significantly shorter in all four CD4+ subsets.

Worth noting for this clone: Its antigen is not known.

Reverse transcribing all isolated RNA meant expressed TCRB transcripts were sequenced. Naive, central memory and regulatory T cell samples averaged around 3.5 million immunoSEQ reads each. Clones were sequenced by immunoSEQ multiplex PCR, and TCRdb holds only the in-frame ones, with some missing. The table shows some 250,000 clones, with around 26% occurring only once. Sequencing was performed on central memory CD4+ T cells from blood. The TCR sequence derives from a young man in good health.

CDR3 sequence: CASSVVGSFEAFF. CDR3 DNA sequence: TGTGCCAGCAGCGTAGTAGGATCATTCGAAGCTTTCTTT. The chain combines TRBV9 with TRBJ1-1; unclear D gene. Germline CDR1 SGDLS, CDR2 YYNGEE. The CDR3 consists of 13 residues. With 0 bases removed from V and 8 bases from J, the gap between germline ends came to 11 bases.